Shown below are 27 T cell receptor beta chains from a single sample sequenced in a study of regulatory and conventional T cells in RAG deficiency. Conventional CD4+ T cells were sorted from blood as CD25-low CD127-high cells. Profiled with immunoSEQ multiplex PCR; TCRdb holds only in-frame clones, not every one. In the table there are fewer than 1,500 clones, approximately 80% of which are singletons. The sequencing input was CD4+ effector T cells sorted from blood. The receptor set was obtained from a human donor with RAG deficiency presenting as severe combined immunodeficiency.

The J gene is TRBJ2-7, the V gene TRBV6-1; weak D call: TRBD2 (6 bases). Trimming shortened V by 6 bases and J by 7 bases, and 10 bases separated the two germline ends. The length of the CDR3 is 11 residues. Germline lookup yields CDR1 MNHNS and CDR2 SASEGT. The CDR3 DNA is TGTGCCAGCAGCCGACTAGGGGAGCAGTACTTC. Encoded protein: CASSRLGEQYF.

This chain links TRBV9 with TRBJ1-5; the D is unclear. Germline V gene lookup returns CDR1 SGDLS and CDR2 YYNGEE. This CDR3 spans 13 amino acids. V was trimmed by 0 bases and J by 0 bases, leaving 1 base between them. CDR3 sequence reads: CASSVASNQPQHF. CDR3 bases: TGTGCCAGCAGCGTAGCTAGCAATCAGCCCCAGCATTTT.

This clone was seen a single time. The chain combines TRBV9 with TRBJ2-6; D is possibly TRBD2 (5 bases). The CDR3 covers 18 residues. Trimming removed 7 bases at V and 5 bases at J, with 25 bases between. CDR1 SGDLS and CDR2 YYNGEE come from the germline V gene. This CDR3 is CASLGGYSNKSRANVLTF. The DNA of the CDR3 is TGTGCCAGCCTTGGCGGGTACTCAAACAAAAGTCGGGCCAACGTCCTGACTTTC.

This rearrangement joins TRBV10-3 to TRBJ1-6; no firm D call. The germline CDR1 and CDR2 sequences are ENHRY and SYGVKD. Trimming stripped 2 bases from V and 8 bases from J, with 7 bases between. The CDR3 totals 13 residues. CDR3 region: CAISEDPDSPLHF. DNA for the CDR3: TGTGCCATCAGTGAGGATCCGGATTCACCCCTCCACTTT.

This clone was seen a single time. The gene calls are TRBV5-4 and TRBJ2-1; unclear D gene. The CDR3 consists of 14 residues. V gave up 2 bases and J gave up 1 base, with 7 bases separating them. From germline, CDR1 is SGHNT and CDR2 YYREEE (reference sequence). CDR3 residues: CASSLRVSYNEQFF. CDR3 in DNA: TGTGCCAGCAGCTTAAGGGTTTCCTACAATGAGCAGTTCTTC.

The chain recombines TRBV19 with TRBJ1-1, with D unresolved. The length of the CDR3 is 14 residues. Germline CDR1 reads LNHDA; CDR2 reads SQIVND (reference sequence). Trimming cost V 6 bases and J 3 bases, with 14 bases left between them. The CDR3 DNA is TGTGCCAGTAGCAGACACCCTCTGGACACTGAAGCTTTCTTT. It codes for CASSRHPLDTEAFF.

The chain recombines TRBV29-1 with TRBJ2-7; 9 positions match TRBD1. CDR1 and CDR2 (germline): SQVTM, ANQGSEA. This CDR3 is built from 14 residues. J gave up 0 bases and V 6 bases, and 6 bases lay outside the gene matches. The CDR3, as DNA: TGCAGCGTCAGCCGGGACAGGGACTCCTACGAGCAGTACTTC. The encoded protein is CSVSRDRDSYEQYF.

This clone was counted a single time. The chain recombines TRBV6-4 with TRBJ2-1; 7 nucleotides match TRBD2. The CDR3 loop spans 14 amino acids. V shed 6 bases and J 1 base; nucleotides not matched to a gene: 3. Germline values: CDR1 MRHNA, CDR2 SNTAGT. CDR3 nucleotides: TGTGCCAGCAGAGCTAGCGGATCCTACAATGAGCAGTTCTTC. Translation: CASRASGSYNEQFF.

This chain joins TRBV7-2 and TRBJ1-1; a possible D gene is TRBD1 (5 bases). The CDR3 sequence is 14 residues long. Trimming took 3 bases from V and 1 from J, leaving 9 bases between them. The germline gives CDR1 SGHTA, CDR2 FQGNSA. The DNA for the CDR3 is TGTGCCAGCAGCTTTGGACAATCGAACACTGAAGCTTTCTTT. Protein product: CASSFGQSNTEAFF. The entire variable domain, with the rest obtained from reference TRBV7-2 and TRBJ1-1, is as follows: GAGVSQSPSNKVTEKGKDVELRCDPISGHTALYWYRQSLGQGLEFLIYFQGNSAPDKSGLPSDRFSAERTGGSVSTLTIQRTQQEDSAVYLCASSFGQSNTEAFFGQGTRLTVV.

As DNA, the CDR3 is TGTGCCAGCCGGAGGACAGGGAACACTGAAGCTTTCTTT. Its translation is CASRRTGNTEAFF. The chain combines TRBV19 with TRBJ1-1; 7 positions match TRBD1. The V gene's germline CDR1 is LNHDA and CDR2 SQIVND (reference sequence). Trimming took 9 bases from V and 1 from J; bases not matched to a gene: 5. This CDR3 region has 13 residues.

V and J are TRBV5-1 and TRBJ1-1; tentatively, D is TRBD1 (6 bases). From germline, CDR1 is SGHRS and CDR2 YFSETQ. Between the trimmed V and J ends, which lost 3 bases and 1 base, there was a span of 16 bases. This CDR3 has 16 residues. The CDR3 loop is CASSWGPGRPNTEAFF. CDR3 nucleotide sequence: TGCGCCAGCAGCTGGGGGCCCGGACGGCCGAACACTGAAGCTTTCTTT.

The chain is built from TRBV27 and TRBJ1-5, with D uncertain. Trimming took 5 bases from V and 3 from J, leaving 11 bases between them. The CDR3 covers 14 residues. Looked up from germline, CDR1 is MNHEY and CDR2 is SMNVEV (reference sequence). The CDR3 is CASSPRLINQPQHF. CDR3 DNA: TGTGCCAGCAGTCCCAGACTGATCAATCAGCCCCAGCATTTT.

Written as DNA, the CDR3 is TGTGCCAGCAGCTTAAGTCGGCAGGTTTTTAGTCCCCAGCATTTT. It encodes CASSLSRQVFSPQHF. This chain links TRBV7-2 with TRBJ1-5; D gene uncertain. This CDR3 is built from 15 residues. The ends were cut back, 2 bases at V and 10 bases at J, with 18 bases in the middle. In germline, CDR1 is SGHTA, CDR2 FQGNSA.

The chain links TRBV5-1 to TRBJ1-2; TRBD1 matches 8 bases. The V segment lost 4 bases and the J segment 8 bases; nucleotides outside the gene matches: 7. In germline, CDR1 is SGHRS, CDR2 YFSETQ. The CDR3 runs 13 residues. Here the CDR3 reads CASSPTGGIGYTF. In DNA form, the CDR3 reads TGCGCCAGCAGCCCCACAGGGGGGATAGGCTACACCTTC. Full variable domain (remainder filled in from reference TRBV5-1 and TRBJ1-2): KAGVTQTPRYLIKTRGQQVTLSCSPISGHRSVSWYQQTPGQGLQFLFEYFSETQRNKGNFPGRFSGRQFSNSRSEMNVSTLELGDSALYLCASSPTGGIGYTFGSGTRLTVV.

This clone came up a few times. CDR3 nucleotide sequence: TGTGCCAGCAGGCAGTTCATAGCTCACCATTCCGACAATGAGCAGTTCTTC. This translates into CASRQFIAHHSDNEQFF. V usage is TRBV21-1 and J usage is TRBJ2-1; the listed D gene, TRBD2, was not tested against the DNA. TRBV21-1 is shown as a pseudogene. CDR3 length equals 17 residues.

The rearrangement links TRBV10-3 to TRBJ1-1; TRBD1 matches at 8 bases. Germline lookup yields CDR1 ENHRY and CDR2 SYGVKD. The CDR3 spans 14 residues. The V segment lost 4 bases and the J segment 4 bases; nucleotides outside the gene matches: 5. The chain's CDR3 is CAISVGTGGTEAFF. CDR3 coding DNA: TGTGCCATCAGTGTTGGTACAGGGGGCACTGAAGCTTTCTTT.

The rearrangement links TRBV14 to TRBJ1-2, with D unclear. CDR1 is SGHDN and CDR2 is FVKESK in the germline V gene. CDR3 length equals 14 residues. Trimming cost V 1 base and J 5 bases, with 11 bases left between them. DNA for the CDR3: TGTGCCAGCAGCCAAGTCTACGGCCCATATGGCTACACCTTC. Its translation: CASSQVYGPYGYTF.

The chain combines TRBV11-1 with TRBJ1-2, with a weak D call TRBD1 (6 bases). CDR1 SGHAT and CDR2 FQDESV come from the germline V gene (reference sequence). Trimming cost V 4 bases and J 4 bases, with 13 bases left between them. The length of the CDR3 is 14 residues. The CDR3 nucleotides read TGTGCCAGCAGCTCCGAACCGACAGGCTATGGCTACACCTTC. Protein: CASSSEPTGYGYTF.

The rearrangement links TRBV9 to TRBJ1-2; tentative D call: TRBD1 (5 bases). Trimming took 3 bases from V and 4 from J, leaving 13 bases between them. CDR3 length: 14 residues. The germline gives CDR1 SGDLS, CDR2 YYNGEE. The CDR3: CASSGQGSLYGYTF. The DNA of the CDR3 is TGTGCCAGCAGCGGGCAGGGTTCCCTCTATGGCTACACCTTC. The variable domain in full, with the rest retrieved from reference TRBV9 and TRBJ1-2, is DSGVTQTPKHLITATGQRVTLRCSPRSGDLSVYWYQQSLDQGLQFLIQYYNGEERAKGNILERFSAQQFPDLHSELNLSSLELGDSALYFCASSGQGSLYGYTFGSGTRLTVV.

V is TRBV6-6 and J is TRBJ2-7; maybe TRBD2 (5 bases). The germline CDR1 and CDR2 sequences are MNHNY and SVGAGI (reference sequence). This CDR3 is built from 13 residues. V was clipped by 6 bases and J by 3 bases, with 12 bases between them. The CDR3 DNA is TGTGCCAGCAGCTGGCGGGCCGACTACGAGCAGTACTTC. As protein: CASSWRADYEQYF.

The V gene is TRBV10-2, the J gene TRBJ2-2; 7 nucleotides match TRBD1. Germline CDR1 reads WSHSY; CDR2 reads SAAADI. The junction had 3 bases not matched to a gene; V was cut back by 2 bases and J by 3 bases. The CDR3 extends over 15 amino acids. The CDR3 DNA follows: TGCGCCAGCAGTGAGGAGACAGGGTACACCGGGGAGCTGTTTTTT. Translated: CASSEETGYTGELFF.

V usage is TRBV6-1 and J usage is TRBJ2-2; D is unclear. Between the trimmed V and J ends, which lost 2 bases and 6 bases, there was a span of 7 bases. There are 13 residues in the CDR3. Germline lookup yields CDR1 MNHNS and CDR2 SASEGT. In nucleotides, the CDR3 is TGTGCCAGCAGTGAACTCAGAGCCGGGGAGCTGTTTTTT. It is translated as CASSELRAGELFF.

The V call is TRBV10-3, the J call TRBJ2-5; D ambiguous. Looked up from germline, CDR1 is ENHRY and CDR2 is SYGVKD. V dropped 4 bases and J dropped 3 bases, with 3 bases sitting between them. The CDR3 length is 11 residues. The CDR3 protein is CAISGEETQYF. The CDR3 DNA is TGTGCCATCAGTGGGGAAGAGACCCAGTACTTC.

Only a few counts were recorded for this clone. The CDR3 coding sequence is TGTGCCAGTAGTAGTGGACCCACCTACGAGCAGTACTTC. Protein: CASSSGPTYEQYF. The chain recombines TRBV19 with TRBJ2-7; D call uncertain. The CDR3 extends over 13 amino acids. V was clipped by 4 bases and J by 2 bases, with 9 bases between them. CDR1 is LNHDA and CDR2 is SQIVND in the germline V gene (reference sequence).

The rearrangement links TRBV19 to TRBJ1-1, with 9 bases identical to TRBD1. Germline V gives CDR1 LNHDA, CDR2 SQIVND (reference sequence). This CDR3 has 15 amino acids. V shed 2 bases and J 4 bases; nucleotides not matched to a gene: 5. The CDR3 region is CASSISGTGFTEAFF. The CDR3 DNA follows: TGTGCCAGTAGTATATCCGGGACAGGGTTCACTGAAGCTTTCTTT.

This clone has a single count. The rearrangement uses TRBV5-3 and TRBJ1-2; D is unclear. TRBV5-3 is an ORF for which the function is uncertain. V lost 6 bases and J lost 4, with 22 bases in between. This CDR3 contains 16 residues. The chain's CDR3 is CARICVVVRKTYGYTF. CDR3 nucleotide sequence: TGTGCCAGAATTTGCGTAGTAGTGAGGAAGACCTATGGCTACACCTTC.

The rearrangement links TRBV6-5 to TRBJ1-1, with D perhaps matching TRBD1 (6 bases). V lost 5 bases, J lost 0 bases, and 10 bases lay in between. Germline lookup yields CDR1 MNHEY and CDR2 SVGAGI. CDR3 size: 14 residues. This chain's CDR3 is CASSLDRLNTEAFF. The CDR3 bases are TGTGCCAGCAGTCTCGACAGGTTGAACACTGAAGCTTTCTTT.